These 2 T cell receptor beta chains were all obtained from the same sample, sequenced in a study of blood T cell repertoires in COVID-19. Only in-frame clones appear in the TCRdb table, and some are missing; sequencing was by immunoSEQ multiplex PCR. This table has about 200,000 clones, more than 70% appearing once. The material sequenced was peripheral blood. Receptors originate from a human donor in a cohort sampled during active COVID-19.

To note about this clone: Different DNA sequences within this sample yield the same CDR3. CDR3 region: CASSPQGYGYTF. The CDR3 bases are TGTGCCAGCAGCCCCCAGGGCTATGGCTACACCTTC. This chain uses TRBV7-9 with TRBJ1-2; tentatively, D is TRBD1 (5 bases). The germline V and J ends were trimmed by 5 bases and 4 bases, with 8 bases remaining between them. This CDR3 contains 12 residues. CDR1 is SEHNR, CDR2 FQNEAQ, per germline (reference sequence).

The chain recombines TRBV9 with TRBJ2-5; D may be TRBD2 (6 bases). Deletions cut 4 bases from V and 5 bases from J, with 15 bases between. This CDR3 is built from 14 residues. Germline lookup yields CDR1 SGDLS and CDR2 YYNGEE. The CDR3 protein is CASSPDSGRETQYF. Here the CDR3 DNA reads TGTGCCAGCAGCCCCGACTCAGGGAGGGAGACCCAGTACTTC.